These T cell receptor beta chains were read from a single sample in a study of shared clonotypes between healthy human individuals. The protocol was immunoSEQ multiplex PCR, while the TCRdb copy is restricted to in-frame clones and leaves out a portion. Of about 600,000 clones in the sample, roughly 97% are singletons; the top ten hold around 0.058%. Sequencing used naive CD4+ T cells sorted from blood. Receptors originate from a woman in her 30s in good health. CDR3s include the opening cysteine and the closing phenylalanine or tryptophan. A D gene is named only where the DNA matches it firmly.

j_gene	d_gene	v_gene	len	CDR3aa	CDR3nt
TRBJ1-1	-	TRBV19	15	CASSIGADLNTEAFF	TGTGCCAGTAGTATCGGGGCAGATTTGAACACTGAAGCTTTCTTT
TRBJ2-1	-	TRBV19	13	CASSSRLYNEQFF	TGTGCCAGTAGTAGTCGCCTGTACAATGAGCAGTTCTTC
TRBJ2-1	TRBD2	TRBV27	19	CASSPSRTSGSISHNEQFF	TGTGCCAGCAGTCCCTCCCGGACTAGCGGGAGTATTTCCCACAATGAGCAGTTCTTC
TRBJ2-2	TRBD2	TRBV5-1	18	CASSPTLFPSGGTGELFF	TGCGCCAGCAGCCCTACCCTGTTTCCTAGCGGGGGCACCGGGGAGCTGTTTTTT
TRBJ2-6	-	TRBV18	17	CASSGSGTLSGANVLTF	TGTGCCAGCTCAGGCTCCGGGACACTCTCTGGGGCCAACGTCCTGACTTTC
TRBJ2-7	TRBD1	TRBV11-2	14	CASSAGTGGWEQYF	TGTGCCAGCAGCGCCGGGACAGGGGGGTGGGAGCAGTACTTC
TRBJ1-1	-	TRBV30	12	CAWSAIQVEAFF	TGTGCCTGGAGTGCCATACAGGTTGAAGCTTTCTTT
TRBJ2-3	TRBD2	TRBV5-4	16	CASSWASGRALGTQYF	TGTGCCAGCAGCTGGGCTAGCGGGAGGGCCTTGGGCACGCAGTATTTT
TRBJ2-1	-	TRBV28	17	CASSFRRGEASYNEQFF	TGTGCCAGCAGTTTCCGCCGTGGGGAGGCGTCCTACAATGAGCAGTTCTTC
TRBJ2-7	TRBD1	TRBV19	12	CASKGQGVEQYF	TGTGCCAGCAAGGGACAGGGCGTCGAGCAGTACTTC
TRBJ1-1	-	TRBV9	14	CASSRDPVDTEAFF	TGTGCCAGCAGCCGAGACCCAGTCGACACTGAAGCTTTCTTT